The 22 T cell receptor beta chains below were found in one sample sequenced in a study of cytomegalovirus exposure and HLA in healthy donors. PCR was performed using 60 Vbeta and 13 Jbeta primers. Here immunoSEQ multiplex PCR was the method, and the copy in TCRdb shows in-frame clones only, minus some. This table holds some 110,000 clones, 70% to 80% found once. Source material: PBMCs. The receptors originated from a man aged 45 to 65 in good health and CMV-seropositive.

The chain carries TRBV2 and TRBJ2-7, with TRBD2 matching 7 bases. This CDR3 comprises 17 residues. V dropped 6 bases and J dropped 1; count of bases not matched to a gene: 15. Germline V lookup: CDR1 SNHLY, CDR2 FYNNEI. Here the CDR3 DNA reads TGTGCCAGCAGGACCCAGGGACTATTCGAGTATTCCTACGAGCAGTACTTC. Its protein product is CASRTQGLFEYSYEQYF.

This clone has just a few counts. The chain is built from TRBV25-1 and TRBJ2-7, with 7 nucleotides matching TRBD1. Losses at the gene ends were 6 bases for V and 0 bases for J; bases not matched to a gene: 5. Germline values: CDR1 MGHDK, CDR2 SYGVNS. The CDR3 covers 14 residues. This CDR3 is CASRQQGSSYEQYF. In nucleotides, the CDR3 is TGTGCCAGCAGGCAACAGGGGAGCTCCTACGAGCAGTACTTC.

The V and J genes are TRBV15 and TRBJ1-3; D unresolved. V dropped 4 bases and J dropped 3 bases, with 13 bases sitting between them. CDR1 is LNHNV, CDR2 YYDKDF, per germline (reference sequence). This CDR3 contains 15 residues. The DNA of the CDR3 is TGTGCCACCAGCACTGCGACTCTACTTGGAAACACCATATATTTT. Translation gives CATSTATLLGNTIYF.

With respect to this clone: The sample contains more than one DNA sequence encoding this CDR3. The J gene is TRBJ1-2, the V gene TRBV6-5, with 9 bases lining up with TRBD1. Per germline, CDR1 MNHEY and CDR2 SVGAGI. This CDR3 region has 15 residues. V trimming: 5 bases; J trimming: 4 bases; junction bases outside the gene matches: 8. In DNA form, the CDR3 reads TGTGCCAGCAGTCTCTCTCAGGACAGGGGCTATGGCTACACCTTC. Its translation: CASSLSQDRGYGYTF.

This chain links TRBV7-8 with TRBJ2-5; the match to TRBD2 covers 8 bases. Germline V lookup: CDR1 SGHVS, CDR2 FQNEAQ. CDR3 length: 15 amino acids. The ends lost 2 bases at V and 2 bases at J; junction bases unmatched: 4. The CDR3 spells CASSLIRGGQETQYF. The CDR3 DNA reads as TGTGCCAGCAGCTTAATTCGGGGGGGTCAAGAGACCCAGTACTTC.

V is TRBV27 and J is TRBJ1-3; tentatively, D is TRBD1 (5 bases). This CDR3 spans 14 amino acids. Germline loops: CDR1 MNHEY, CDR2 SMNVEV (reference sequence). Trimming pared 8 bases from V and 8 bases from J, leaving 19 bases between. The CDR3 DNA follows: TGTGCCAGCTCCCGCGCGGGGCCTGGGGACACCATATATTTT. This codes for CASSRAGPGDTIYF.

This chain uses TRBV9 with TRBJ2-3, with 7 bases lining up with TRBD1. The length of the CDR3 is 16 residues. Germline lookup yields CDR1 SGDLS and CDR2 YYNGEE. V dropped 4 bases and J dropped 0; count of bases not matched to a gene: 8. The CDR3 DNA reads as TGTGCCAGCAGCCCCATTGGGACAGTAAGCACAGATACGCAGTATTTT. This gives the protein CASSPIGTVSTDTQYF.

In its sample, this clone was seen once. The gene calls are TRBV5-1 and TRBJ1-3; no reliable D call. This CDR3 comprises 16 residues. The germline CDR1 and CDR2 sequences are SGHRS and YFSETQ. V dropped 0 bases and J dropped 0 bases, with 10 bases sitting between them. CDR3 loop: CASSLAGGSSGNTIYF. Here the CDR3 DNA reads TGCGCCAGCAGCTTGGCCGGCGGGAGCTCTGGAAACACCATATATTTT. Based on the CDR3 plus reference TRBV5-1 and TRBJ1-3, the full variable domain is KAGVTQTPRYLIKTRGQQVTLSCSPISGHRSVSWYQQTPGQGLQFLFEYFSETQRNKGNFPGRFSGRQFSNSRSEMNVSTLELGDSALYLCASSLAGGSSGNTIYFGEGSWLTVV.

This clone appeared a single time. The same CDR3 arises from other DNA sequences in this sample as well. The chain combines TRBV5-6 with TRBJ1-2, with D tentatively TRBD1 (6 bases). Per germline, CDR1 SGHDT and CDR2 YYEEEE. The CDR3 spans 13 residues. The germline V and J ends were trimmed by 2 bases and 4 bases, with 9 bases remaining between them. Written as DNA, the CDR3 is TGTGCCAGCAGCTTTACAGGGTCCTATGGCTACACCTTC. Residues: CASSFTGSYGYTF.

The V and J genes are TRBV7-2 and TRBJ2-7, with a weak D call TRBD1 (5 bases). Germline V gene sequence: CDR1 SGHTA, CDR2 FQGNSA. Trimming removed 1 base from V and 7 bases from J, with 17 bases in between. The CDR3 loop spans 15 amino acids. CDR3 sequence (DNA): TGTGCCAGCAGCTTAGAATCAGCAGGGCGTAGAGAGCAGTACTTC. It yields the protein CASSLESAGRREQYF. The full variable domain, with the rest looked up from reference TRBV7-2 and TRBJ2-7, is GAGVSQSPSNKVTEKGKDVELRCDPISGHTALYWYRQSLGQGLEFLIYFQGNSAPDKSGLPSDRFSAERTGGSVSTLTIQRTQQEDSAVYLCASSLESAGRREQYFGPGTRLTVT.

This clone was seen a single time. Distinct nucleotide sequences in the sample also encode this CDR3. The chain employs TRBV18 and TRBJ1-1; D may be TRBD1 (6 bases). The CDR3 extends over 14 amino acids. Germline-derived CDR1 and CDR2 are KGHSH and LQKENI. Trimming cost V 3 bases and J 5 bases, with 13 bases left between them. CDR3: CASSPNEQGTEAFF. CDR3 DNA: TGTGCCAGCTCACCCAACGAACAGGGAACTGAAGCTTTCTTT.

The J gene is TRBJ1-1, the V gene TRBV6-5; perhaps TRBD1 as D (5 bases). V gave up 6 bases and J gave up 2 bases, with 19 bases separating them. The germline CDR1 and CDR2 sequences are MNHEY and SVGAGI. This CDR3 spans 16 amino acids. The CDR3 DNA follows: TGTGCCAGCAGCTACGGGGCTGGCAGGGTTAACACTGAAGCTTTCTTT. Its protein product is CASSYGAGRVNTEAFF.

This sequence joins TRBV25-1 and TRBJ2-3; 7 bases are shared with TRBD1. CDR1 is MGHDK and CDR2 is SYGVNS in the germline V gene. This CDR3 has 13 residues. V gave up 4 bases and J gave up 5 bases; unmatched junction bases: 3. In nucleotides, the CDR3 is TGTGCCAGCAGTGGAGGGGGCGGAGATACGCAGTATTTT. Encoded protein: CASSGGGGDTQYF.

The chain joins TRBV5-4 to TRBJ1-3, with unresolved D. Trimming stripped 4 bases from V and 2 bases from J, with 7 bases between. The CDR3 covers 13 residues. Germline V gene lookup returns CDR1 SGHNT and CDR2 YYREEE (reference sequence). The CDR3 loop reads CASSPGAGNTIYF. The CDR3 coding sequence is TGTGCCAGCAGCCCGGGAGCTGGAAACACCATATATTTT.

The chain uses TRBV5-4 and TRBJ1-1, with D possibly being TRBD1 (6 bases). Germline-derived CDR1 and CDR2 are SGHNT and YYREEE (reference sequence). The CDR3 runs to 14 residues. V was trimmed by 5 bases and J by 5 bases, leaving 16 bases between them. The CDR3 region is CASRSPGDLTEAFF. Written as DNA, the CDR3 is TGTGCCAGCAGGTCTCCAGGGGATTTGACTGAAGCTTTCTTT.

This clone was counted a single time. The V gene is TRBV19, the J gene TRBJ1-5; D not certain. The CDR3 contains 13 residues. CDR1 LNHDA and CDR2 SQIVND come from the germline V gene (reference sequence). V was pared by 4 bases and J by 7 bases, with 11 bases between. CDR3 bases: TGTGCCAGTAGTACCACCCAGGCGCAGCCCCAGCATTTT. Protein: CASSTTQAQPQHF.

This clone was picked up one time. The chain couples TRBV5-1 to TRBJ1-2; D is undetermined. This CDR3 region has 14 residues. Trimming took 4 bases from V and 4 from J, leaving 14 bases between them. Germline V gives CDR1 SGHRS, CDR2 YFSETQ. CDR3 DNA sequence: TGCGCCAGCAGCCCCGGAGAGCAATTCTATGGCTACACCTTC. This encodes CASSPGEQFYGYTF. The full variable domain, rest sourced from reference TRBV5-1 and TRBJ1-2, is KAGVTQTPRYLIKTRGQQVTLSCSPISGHRSVSWYQQTPGQGLQFLFEYFSETQRNKGNFPGRFSGRQFSNSRSEMNVSTLELGDSALYLCASSPGEQFYGYTFGSGTRLTVV.

CDR3 nucleotide sequence: TGTGCCAGCGGCCAGCGGGGGGTCCAAGAGACCCAGTACTTC. Protein: CASGQRGVQETQYF. The chain is built from TRBV2 and TRBJ2-5; 9 bases map to TRBD2. The CDR3 totals 14 residues. The germline V gene has CDR1 SNHLY and CDR2 FYNNEI. Trimming took 8 bases from V and 1 from J; bases not matched to a gene: 5.

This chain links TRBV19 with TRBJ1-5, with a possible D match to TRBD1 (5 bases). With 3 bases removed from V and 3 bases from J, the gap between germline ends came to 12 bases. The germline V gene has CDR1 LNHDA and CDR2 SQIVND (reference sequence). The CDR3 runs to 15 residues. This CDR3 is CASSIPTAINQPQHF. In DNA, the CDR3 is TGTGCCAGTAGTATTCCGACAGCAATCAATCAGCCCCAGCATTTT.

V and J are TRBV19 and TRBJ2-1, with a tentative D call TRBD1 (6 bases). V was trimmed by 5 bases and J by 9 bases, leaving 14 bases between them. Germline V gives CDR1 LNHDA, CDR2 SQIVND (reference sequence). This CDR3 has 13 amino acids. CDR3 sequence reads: CASSPRGLAEQFF. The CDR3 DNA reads TGTGCCAGTAGTCCCAGGGGCTTAGCTGAGCAGTTCTTC.

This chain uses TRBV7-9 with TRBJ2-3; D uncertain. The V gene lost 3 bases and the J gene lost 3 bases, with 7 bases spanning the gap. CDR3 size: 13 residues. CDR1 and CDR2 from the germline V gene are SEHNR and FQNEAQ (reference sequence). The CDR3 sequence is CASSLARTDTQYF. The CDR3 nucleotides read TGTGCCAGCAGCTTGGCTAGAACAGATACGCAGTATTTT.

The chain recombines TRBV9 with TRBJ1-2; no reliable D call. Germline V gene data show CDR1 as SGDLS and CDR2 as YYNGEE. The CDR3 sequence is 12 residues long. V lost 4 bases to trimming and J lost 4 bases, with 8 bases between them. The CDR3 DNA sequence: TGTGCCAGCAGCCCCTCCAGCTATGGCTACACCTTC. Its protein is CASSPSSYGYTF. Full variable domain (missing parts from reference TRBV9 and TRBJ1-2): DSGVTQTPKHLITATGQRVTLRCSPRSGDLSVYWYQQSLDQGLQFLIQYYNGEERAKGNILERFSAQQFPDLHSELNLSSLELGDSALYFCASSPSSYGYTFGSGTRLTVV.